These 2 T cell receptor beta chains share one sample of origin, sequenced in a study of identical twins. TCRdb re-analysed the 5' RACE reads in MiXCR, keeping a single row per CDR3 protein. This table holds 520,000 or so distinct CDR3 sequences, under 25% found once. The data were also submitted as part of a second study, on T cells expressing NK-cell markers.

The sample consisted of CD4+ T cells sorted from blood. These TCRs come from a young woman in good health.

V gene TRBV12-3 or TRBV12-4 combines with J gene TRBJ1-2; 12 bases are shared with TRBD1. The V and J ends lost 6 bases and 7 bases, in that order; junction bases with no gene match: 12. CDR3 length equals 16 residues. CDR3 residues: CASSRRGDRGQGGYTF. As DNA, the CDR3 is TGTGCCAGCAGCCGCCGAGGGGACAGGGGGCAGGGTGGCTACACCTTC.

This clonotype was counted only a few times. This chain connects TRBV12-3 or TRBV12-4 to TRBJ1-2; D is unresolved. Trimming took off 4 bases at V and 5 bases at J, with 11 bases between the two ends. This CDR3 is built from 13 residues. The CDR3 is CASSSDVLYGYTF. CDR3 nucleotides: TGTGCCAGCAGTTCCGATGTCTTATATGGCTACACCTTC.